This T cell receptor (beta chain) was found in a study of blood T cell repertoires in COVID-19. Study summary: Samples representing acute and convalescent COVID-19 were sourced from the United States, Italy and Spain. T cells, B-cell-depleted T cells, or PBMCs provided the cDNA or gDNA that served as material.

As handled by the study authors: Reference gene primers were amplified, and this amplification served to estimate nucleated cell counts. Repertoires were generated with immunoSEQ multiplex PCR, while TCRdb's copy carries only in-frame clones and drops some. Clonal size and the V and J genes are those of that table, whereas D and trimming came from the DNA. The top ten hold approximately 1.4% of the sample, which has 250,000 to 300,000 clones, approximately 87% seen once. Trimming at V came to 5 bases and at J to 5 bases, leaving 6 bases not matched to a gene. The CDR3 covers 15 residues. Per the germline V gene, CDR1 is MNHEY and CDR2 is SVGAGI. This clone came up once.

Sequenced sample: peripheral blood. This receptor was obtained from a woman aged 40 to 50 who had recovered from COVID-19. This chain links TRBV6-5 with TRBJ2-7; 13 bases align to TRBD2. Here the CDR3 reads CASSLGTSGAHEQYF. In DNA, the CDR3 is TGTGCCAGCAGTCTCGGGACTAGCGGGGCCCACGAGCAGTACTTC.